The rows below give T cell receptor beta chains drawn from one sample of a study of T cells after yellow fever vaccination. TCRdb fed the 5' RACE reads into MiXCR, producing one record per CDR3 protein. The table lists some 400,000 distinct CDR3 sequences, more than 5.5% of them singletons. The specimen comprised PBMCs, sampled 5 days after the yellow fever booster vaccination. These TCRs come from a man aged 30-40 years who received the YFV17D yellow fever vaccine. CDR3s include the opening cysteine and the closing phenylalanine or tryptophan. The order of the fields is CDR3 length, V gene, J gene, clone size, D gene, CDR3 DNA, CDR3 protein. A D gene is named only where the DNA matches it firmly. Part of the rows lack a size; the others show once, few, many or a class for expanded clones.

14,TRBV7-2,TRBJ2-7,NA,NA,TGTGCCAGCAGCCACTATGAGGGCCGGTACGAGCAGTACTTC,CASSHYEGRYEQYF
14,TRBV7-2,TRBJ2-5,many,NA,TGTGCCAGCAGCTCCTCCGGGACACAAGAGACCCAGTACTTC,CASSSSGTQETQYF
15,TRBV5-1,TRBJ2-7,NA,NA,TGCGCCAGCAGCGGAGCAGCCCAATTTACCGACGAGCAGTACTTC,CASSGAAQFTDEQYF
15,TRBV28,TRBJ2-1,NA,TRBD1,TGTGCCAGCAGTCCCCCACGACAGGGGTCAAAGGAGCAGTTCTTC,CASSPPRQGSKEQFF
18,TRBV14,TRBJ2-3,few,NA,TGTGCCAGCAGCCAAGATGGCTCGGGGGACAGTCGCACAGATACGCAGTATTTT,CASSQDGSGDSRTDTQYF
17,TRBV29-1,TRBJ1-6,many,TRBD1,TGCAGCGTTGCTCCGGGACAGGGGGCCAGCTATAATTCACCCCTCCACTTT,CSVAPGQGASYNSPLHF
14,TRBV2,TRBJ2-3,few,NA,TGTGCCAGCGAAAAGTGGGGGAACACAGATACGCAGTATTTT,CASEKWGNTDTQYF
13,TRBV29-1,TRBJ1-2,many,NA,TGCAGCGTTTCGGGGGGCTTGGAGTATGGCTACACCTTC,CSVSGGLEYGYTF
17,TRBV6-5,TRBJ2-3,many,TRBD2,TGTGCCAGCAGTTACTTGTCGGGACTAGCGGGAGCAAATACGCAGTATTTT,CASSYLSGLAGANTQYF
16,TRBV29-1,TRBJ2-7,many,TRBD1,TGCAGCGTTGAGACCTTGACGGGACAGGGATTCTACGAGCAGTACTTC,CSVETLTGQGFYEQYF
15,TRBV28,TRBJ1-4,NA,NA,TGTGCCAGCAAAACCACGGGGGCTTACTGGGAAAAACTGTTTTTT,CASKTTGAYWEKLFF
13,TRBV5-4,TRBJ2-7,few,TRBD2,TGTGCCAGCAGCCGGGACTATTCCTACGAGCAGTACTTC,CASSRDYSYEQYF
13,TRBV20-1,TRBJ1-6,NA,TRBD1,TGCAGTGCTAGAAGGACAGGGAATTCACCCCTCCACTTT,CSARRTGNSPLHF
19,TRBV6-1,TRBJ2-6,NA,NA,TGTGCCAGCAGGTCCGGAGTTGGACAGCTTTTCTCTGGGGCCAACGTCCTGACTTTC,CASRSGVGQLFSGANVLTF
14,TRBV20-1,TRBJ2-2,few,NA,TGCAGTGCTAAGGGGCCCGACTACACCGGGGAGCTGTTTTTT,CSAKGPDYTGELFF
15,TRBV7-2,TRBJ2-5,many,TRBD2,TGTGCCAGCAGCCCCGATCGGACGGGGGGGGAGACCCAGTACTTC,CASSPDRTGGETQYF
16,TRBV7-9,TRBJ1-4,few,TRBD1,TGTGCCAGCAGCCTAACAGGGGGGCCAACTAATGAAAAACTGTTTTTT,CASSLTGGPTNEKLFF
14,TRBV9,TRBJ2-3,many,TRBD1,TGTGCCAGCAGCGTACTACAGGGGAGAGATACGCAGTATTTT,CASSVLQGRDTQYF
14,TRBV7-2,TRBJ2-2,many,NA,TGTGCCAGCAGCCCTGGACCCCGTGAGAGGGAGCTGTTTTTT,CASSPGPRERELFF
11,TRBV12-3/TRBV12-4,TRBJ1-2,many,NA,TGTGCCAGCAGTCCAGGGTTTGGCTACACCTTC,CASSPGFGYTF
17,TRBV4-2,TRBJ2-1,NA,TRBD2,TGTGCCAGCAGCCAAGATGCAAGCGGGAGGTCCTACAATGAGCAGTTCTTC,CASSQDASGRSYNEQFF
14,TRBV20-1,TRBJ2-3,many,TRBD2,TGCAGTGCTCTAGCGGGAGTAGGGACAGATACGCAGTATTTT,CSALAGVGTDTQYF
15,TRBV5-1,TRBJ2-3,NA,NA,TGCGCCAGCAGCGATGGTAGGGCTAGCAGGGATACGCAGTATTTT,CASSDGRASRDTQYF
14,TRBV6-1,TRBJ2-1,NA,TRBD1,TGTGCCAGCAGCCCTAGACAGGGGGCTTTGGAGCAGTTCTTC,CASSPRQGALEQFF
13,TRBV27,TRBJ2-7,few,NA,TGTGCCAGCAGTTCATCCCCCTTTTACGAGCAGTACTTC,CASSSSPFYEQYF
14,TRBV4-2,TRBJ2-1,NA,NA,TGTGCCAGCAGCCAAGAGGGAGTTGGAAGTGAGCAGTTCTTC,CASSQEGVGSEQFF
14,TRBV7-2,TRBJ2-1,NA,NA,TGTGCCAGCAGCTTAGCGCGTCTAAGGAATGAGCAGTTCTTC,CASSLARLRNEQFF
19,TRBV5-1,TRBJ2-7,NA,TRBD2,TGCGCCAGCAGCTTGGTTGGGACTAGCGGGAGATCAGAGGGTCGCGAGCAGTACTTC,CASSLVGTSGRSEGREQYF
12,TRBV5-6,TRBJ1-1,many,NA,TGTGCCAGCAGCTTGCAGGATACTGAAGCTTTCTTT,CASSLQDTEAFF
17,TRBV12-3/TRBV12-4,TRBJ2-1,NA,NA,TGTGCCAGCCCCCCCGTGATGGGGGCCGACTTCCACGATGAGCAGTTCTTC,CASPPVMGADFHDEQFF
12,TRBV15,TRBJ2-7,NA,NA,TGTGCCACCAGCTCCTCGGTGGGGAAAAGGTACTTC,CATSSSVGKRYF
14,TRBV6-1,TRBJ1-5,many,TRBD1,TGTGCCAGCAGTCCAGGGGGCGCGTCTCAGCCCCAGCATTTT,CASSPGGASQPQHF
14,TRBV15,TRBJ2-3,NA,NA,TGTGCCACCAGCAGCCGGGACAACACAGATACGCAGTATTTT,CATSSRDNTDTQYF
14,TRBV28,TRBJ2-7,many,NA,TGTGCCAGCAGTTTTTACAGTGAGACCTACGAGCAGTACTTC,CASSFYSETYEQYF
14,TRBV7-2,TRBJ2-7,many,TRBD1,TGTGCCAGTCAAGTCGGGACAGGGGCCTACGAGCAGTACTTC,CASQVGTGAYEQYF
15,TRBV7-2,TRBJ2-5,many,TRBD2,TGTGCCAGCAGCTTCGCTAGCGGGAGCCGAGAGACCCAGTACTTC,CASSFASGSRETQYF
13,TRBV5-4,TRBJ2-5,NA,NA,TGTGCCAGCAGCTTACCACGCCAAGAGACCCAGTACTTC,CASSLPRQETQYF
16,TRBV27,TRBJ2-5,few,NA,TGTGCCAGCAGTTTACTAGGGCCCCTAGCAAGTGAGACCCAGTACTTC,CASSLLGPLASETQYF
14,TRBV7-9,TRBJ1-1,NA,NA,TGTGCCAGCAGCTTAGAAGGGGCGAACACTGAAGCTTTCTTT,CASSLEGANTEAFF
18,TRBV21-1,TRBJ2-7,NA,NA,TGTGCCAGCAGCAAACGTGCTGGTGGTGACTGGCGGGAGGCCGAGCAGTACTTC,CASSKRAGGDWREAEQYF
15,TRBV7-2,TRBJ2-5,NA,NA,TGTGCCAGCAGCCCAGGGACCACCAAACTGGGGACCCAGTACTTC,CASSPGTTKLGTQYF
15,TRBV7-2,TRBJ2-2,many,NA,TGTGCCAGCAGCTACGCGGCCCTGAACACCGGGGAGCTGTTTTTT,CASSYAALNTGELFF
15,TRBV7-2,TRBJ2-3,few,TRBD2,TGTGCCAGCATCCAGAGGTCGGGAGGTGGTGATACGCAGTATTTT,CASIQRSGGGDTQYF
16,TRBV7-2,TRBJ1-5,NA,TRBD1,TGTGCCAGCAGCTTACTCCCGGGACAGGGAATCGGGCCCCAGCATTTT,CASSLLPGQGIGPQHF
16,TRBV4-3,TRBJ2-5,many,TRBD1,TGCGCCAGCAGCCAAGCTCGACACAGGGGGCTGGAGACCCAGTACTTC,CASSQARHRGLETQYF
17,TRBV5-6,TRBJ2-7,few,TRBD1,TGTGCCAGCAGCTTGGAGGCAGGGGGCCAGCGGGCCTACGAGCAGTACTTC,CASSLEAGGQRAYEQYF
15,TRBV7-6,TRBJ2-1,NA,NA,TGTGCCAGCAGCTTAGGAGTCCCAACTTACAATGAGCAGTTCTTC,CASSLGVPTYNEQFF
14,TRBV20-1,TRBJ2-5,NA,NA,TGCAGTGCCTCCTCCGAACTAGTCCAAGAGACCCAGTACTTC,CSASSELVQETQYF
14,TRBV14,TRBJ1-1,NA,NA,TGTGCCAGCAGCCAAGACATATTAAAAACTGAAGCTTTCTTT,CASSQDILKTEAFF
17,TRBV3-1,TRBJ2-4,NA,TRBD1,TGTGCCAGCAGCCGTGGGACAGGGAATAGGGTCGGAAACATTCAGTACTTC,CASSRGTGNRVGNIQYF
12,TRBV20-1,TRBJ2-3,few,TRBD1,TGCAGTGGAGGACAGGGCGCAGATACGCAGTATTTT,CSGGQGADTQYF
15,TRBV9,TRBJ2-7,few,TRBD1,TGTGCCAGCAGCGTGGCCCCCGGGACAGGGGGCGAGCAGTACTTC,CASSVAPGTGGEQYF
16,TRBV7-9,TRBJ2-1,many,TRBD2,TGTGCCAGCATCCCTAGCGGGTGGGGAATCTACAATGAGCAGTTCTTC,CASIPSGWGIYNEQFF
13,TRBV4-3,TRBJ2-7,NA,NA,TGCGCCAGCAGCCGTGGACAGCAGGGCGAGCAGTACTTC,CASSRGQQGEQYF
13,TRBV29-1,TRBJ2-1,many,NA,TGCAGCCCTACGTTGATCCATTTCAATGAGCAGTTCTTC,CSPTLIHFNEQFF